Listed here are 30 T cell receptor beta chains from one sample, sequenced in a study of Ad26.COV2.S vaccination and SARS-CoV-2 variants. Method: immunoSEQ multiplex PCR; TCRdb's copy keeps in-frame clones and lacks some. The sample lists roughly 700,000 clones, around 89% occurring once. The treatment here: some 20 received Ad26.COV2.S at low or high dose, single or two shots; roughly 5 received placebo; per-sample allocation not given. Samples came from day 63 after the first vaccine or placebo injection. The material was peripheral blood, obtained in a trial of Ad26.COV2.S vaccine versus placebo. Source of these receptors: a person aged 18-60 years who received the Ad26.COV2.S COVID-19 vaccine or a placebo.

This clone was seen only a few times. The chain combines TRBV19 with TRBJ2-2; D is perhaps TRBD1 or TRBD2 (5 bases each). The CDR3 has 14 amino acids. CDR1 and CDR2 from the germline V gene are LNHDA and SQIVND (reference sequence). The ends were cut back, 4 bases at V and 0 bases at J, with 6 bases in the middle. The CDR3 coding sequence is TGTGCCAGTAGTACGGGACCGAACACCGGGGAGCTGTTTTTT. Its translation is CASSTGPNTGELFF.

The chain links TRBV6-5 to TRBJ2-2; D is perhaps TRBD2 (6 bases). The germline CDR1 and CDR2 sequences are MNHEY and SVGAGI. The CDR3 extends over 14 amino acids. Trimming took 6 bases from V and 7 from J, leaving 15 bases between them. The CDR3 loop is CASRPPPGGGELFF. In nucleotides, the CDR3 is TGTGCCAGCAGACCTCCCCCCGGGGGCGGGGAGCTGTTTTTT.

This clone was seen once. CDR3 sequence: CASQQGVRTGELFF. CDR3 DNA sequence: TGTGCCAGCCAACAGGGAGTTAGGACCGGGGAGCTGTTTTTT. The chain employs TRBV6-5 and TRBJ2-2; D possibly corresponds to TRBD1 (6 bases). Trimming removed 8 bases at V and 5 bases at J, with 15 bases between. CDR1 is MNHEY and CDR2 is SVGAGI in the germline V gene. This CDR3 has 14 residues.

The chain carries TRBV18 and TRBJ2-3, with 12 bases fitting TRBD2. J was trimmed by 4 bases and V by 4 bases; bases with no gene match: 6. Germline V CDR1 and CDR2: KGHSH, LQKENI. The length of the CDR3 is 16 residues. CDR3 sequence reads: CASSRRLAGEADTQYF. In DNA, the CDR3 is TGTGCCAGCTCACGTCGACTAGCGGGAGAGGCAGATACGCAGTATTTT.

The chain links TRBV3-1 (or the pseudogene TRBV3-2) to TRBJ1-1; D uncertain. The CDR3 consists of 14 residues. Germline V gene sequence: CDR1 LGHDT, CDR2 YNNKEL (reference sequence). With 3 bases removed from V and 4 bases from J, the gap between germline ends came to 12 bases. Here the CDR3 reads CASSHHGLGTEAFF. CDR3 sequence (DNA): TGTGCCAGCAGCCATCACGGGTTGGGCACTGAAGCTTTCTTT.

The chain links TRBV7-8 to TRBJ2-3; 12 nucleotides agree with TRBD2. CDR1 SGHVS and CDR2 FQNEAQ come from the germline V gene. This CDR3 contains 18 residues. Trimming took 5 bases from V and 4 from J; bases not matched to a gene: 13. The CDR3 DNA reads TGTGCCAGCAGCCTAAGACTAGCGGGAGTGAAAGAGGCAGATACGCAGTATTTT. Its translation is CASSLRLAGVKEADTQYF.

The gene calls are TRBV7-2 and TRBJ2-5; 7 bases are a match to TRBD1. Per the germline V gene, CDR1 is SGHTA and CDR2 is FQGNSA. The V segment lost 5 bases and the J segment 2 bases; nucleotides outside the gene matches: 5. CDR3 size: 14 residues. The CDR3 here is CASSLRDRQETQYF. CDR3 DNA sequence: TGTGCCAGCAGCCTCCGGGACAGACAAGAGACCCAGTACTTC.

V gene TRBV4-1 combines with J gene TRBJ1-2, with TRBD1 identical over 7 bases. The J segment lost 4 bases and the V segment lost 7 bases, leaving 18 bases of the junction unmatched. CDR1 and CDR2 from the germline V gene are MGHRA and YSYEKL. This CDR3 comprises 17 residues. CDR3 nucleotides: TGCGCCAGCACCTCCAATCCTCGGACAGGAAGATTCTATGGCTACACCTTC. Translated: CASTSNPRTGRFYGYTF.

The CDR3 loop is CASSGGVGGYTF. As DNA, the CDR3 is TGTGCCAGCAGTGGCGGGGTCGGTGGCTACACCTTC. The V gene is TRBV2, the J gene TRBJ1-2; D gene ambiguous. The ends were cut back, 4 bases at V and 7 bases at J, with 10 bases in the middle. The CDR3 spans 12 residues. Germline CDR1 SNHLY, CDR2 FYNNEI.

Details on this clone: Other DNA sequences in the same sample also yield this CDR3. The gene calls are TRBV18 and TRBJ2-7; possibly TRBD2 for D (5 bases). The V end was cut by 1 base, the J end by 3 bases, with 7 bases between. The CDR3 has 13 amino acids. Germline CDR1 KGHSH, CDR2 LQKENI. The CDR3 DNA reads as TGTGCCAGCTCACCACACCGGGACTACGAGCAGTACTTC. Its translation is CASSPHRDYEQYF.

This sequence joins TRBV19 and TRBJ1-1; D not certain. V dropped 0 bases and J dropped 4 bases, with 6 bases sitting between them. Germline CDR1 reads LNHDA; CDR2 reads SQIVND (reference sequence). The length of the CDR3 is 13 residues. CDR3 region: CASSIDGGTEAFF. The DNA of the CDR3 is TGTGCCAGTAGTATAGATGGCGGCACTGAAGCTTTCTTT.

The rearrangement uses TRBV21-1 and TRBJ2-7; TRBD1 is the table's D call, not checked against the DNA. TRBV21-1 is a pseudogene. This CDR3 region has 14 residues. The CDR3 protein is CASSPPTGPYEQYF. DNA of the CDR3: TGTGCCAGCAGCCCTCCGACAGGGCCCTACGAGCAGTACTTC.

This clone was recorded only once. J is TRBJ2-3 and V is TRBV24-1, with D maybe TRBD1 (6 bases). Germline CDR1 KGHDR, CDR2 SFDVKD. V lost 5 bases to trimming and J lost 5 bases, with 13 bases between them. This CDR3 contains 14 residues. CDR3 in amino acids: CATSAWGRGDTQYF. Here the CDR3 DNA reads TGTGCCACCAGTGCTTGGGGGCGAGGAGATACGCAGTATTTT.

The CDR3 sequence is CASSPNEGFGNTIYF. CDR3 nucleotide sequence: TGTGCCAGCAGCCCAAACGAGGGTTTTGGAAACACCATATATTTT. V and J are TRBV5-4 and TRBJ1-3; D is unresolved. Trimming stripped 4 bases from V and 3 bases from J, with 14 bases between. Looked up from germline, CDR1 is SGHNT and CDR2 is YYREEE (reference sequence). CDR3 length: 15 amino acids.

J is TRBJ2-7 and V is TRBV28; D is unclear. This CDR3 is built from 13 residues. Trimming pared 3 bases from V and 2 bases from J, leaving 8 bases between. Germline V lookup: CDR1 MDHEN, CDR2 SYDVKM. The CDR3 loop is CASSLGAPYEQYF. The CDR3 DNA sequence: TGTGCCAGCAGTTTGGGTGCTCCCTACGAGCAGTACTTC.

The chain joins TRBV14 to TRBJ2-5; 10 positions match TRBD2. CDR3 length: 16 amino acids. The junction had 9 bases not matched to a gene; V was cut back by 4 bases and J by 4 bases. The germline V gene has CDR1 SGHDN and CDR2 FVKESK. The CDR3 spells CASSPGRTSGLETQYF. As DNA, the CDR3 is TGTGCCAGCAGCCCAGGGCGGACTAGCGGCTTAGAGACCCAGTACTTC.

This chain connects TRBV30 to TRBJ2-4; D call uncertain. Germline V gene data show CDR1 as GTSNPN and CDR2 as SVGIG (reference sequence). Trimming pared 3 bases from V and 6 bases from J, leaving 6 bases between. The CDR3 runs 11 residues. The CDR3 DNA is TGTGCCTGGAGGTCCGTAAACATTCAGTACTTC. It translates to CAWRSVNIQYF.

This clone was seen a handful of times. Other DNA sequences in this sample translate to the same CDR3. The chain carries TRBV5-6 and TRBJ1-2; D unclear. The CDR3 consists of 12 residues. Germline V gene lookup returns CDR1 SGHDT and CDR2 YYEEEE. V shed 0 bases and J shed 4 bases, with 4 bases lying between them. As DNA, the CDR3 is TGTGCCAGCAGCTTGGAACCCTATGGCTACACCTTC. This gives the protein CASSLEPYGYTF.

The chain carries TRBV7-8 and TRBJ2-7, with a possible D match to TRBD2 (5 bases). Trimming cost V 5 bases and J 0 bases, with 14 bases left between them. The CDR3 contains 15 residues. Per germline, CDR1 SGHVS and CDR2 FQNEAQ. The CDR3 is CASSSRSRASYEQYF. In DNA, the CDR3 is TGTGCCAGCAGCAGCCGTTCGAGGGCCTCCTACGAGCAGTACTTC.

This clone has a handful of counts. This sequence joins TRBV30 and TRBJ1-2, with TRBD1 identical over 10 bases. CDR3 length: 13 amino acids. The trim removed 8 bases at V and 3 bases at J, leaving 6 bases unmatched. Germline V gene sequence: CDR1 GTSNPN, CDR2 SVGIG (reference sequence). As DNA, the CDR3 is TGTGCCGGGTGGACAGGGGGAGACTATGGCTACACCTTC. Amino acid sequence: CAGWTGGDYGYTF.

The chain carries TRBV12-3 or TRBV12-4 and TRBJ1-1; tentative D call: TRBD1 (6 bases). CDR3 length: 12 amino acids. V lost 6 bases, J lost 9 bases, and 14 bases lay in between. The DNA of the CDR3 is TGTGCCAGCAGAAGGGGGGGTGGACAAGCTTTCTTT. This encodes CASRRGGGQAFF.

The chain employs TRBV27 and TRBJ1-1; D is perhaps TRBD1 (5 bases). The length of the CDR3 is 12 residues. Germline-derived CDR1 and CDR2 are MNHEY and SMNVEV (reference sequence). Trimming took off 2 bases at V and 10 bases at J, with 11 bases between the two ends. The CDR3 DNA reads as TGTGCCAGCAGTTTACAGGGAAGAGTAGCTTTCTTT. This sequence encodes CASSLQGRVAFF.

This chain connects TRBV3-1 (or the pseudogene TRBV3-2) to TRBJ2-6; D unclear. Trimming pared 4 bases from V and 2 bases from J, leaving 12 bases between. The CDR3 has 16 amino acids. Germline values: CDR1 LGHDT, CDR2 YNNKEL (reference sequence). The CDR3 loop reads CASSPPKIAGANVLTF. CDR3 nucleotides: TGTGCCAGCAGCCCGCCCAAGATAGCTGGGGCCAACGTCCTGACTTTC.

J is TRBJ2-3 and V is TRBV5-4; 7 nucleotides match TRBD2. Germline V gene lookup returns CDR1 SGHNT and CDR2 YYREEE (reference sequence). The CDR3 covers 15 residues. After removal of 4 bases from V and 5 bases from J, the junction contained 10 bases not matched to a gene. CDR3 amino acids: CASSLRGGRGDTQYF. As DNA, the CDR3 is TGTGCCAGCAGCCTCCGTGGCGGGAGAGGAGATACGCAGTATTTT.

V usage is TRBV3-1 (or the pseudogene TRBV3-2) and J usage is TRBJ2-7; tentative D call: TRBD1 (6 bases). V was cut by 0 bases and J by 2 bases, with 11 bases left in between. From germline, CDR1 is LGHDT and CDR2 YNNKEL (reference sequence). The CDR3 is 15 residues long. The CDR3: CASSQDLGTPYEQYF. The CDR3 DNA reads TGTGCCAGCAGCCAAGATTTGGGGACACCCTACGAGCAGTACTTC.

This clone occurred once. The V and J genes are TRBV29-1 and TRBJ2-3; the match to TRBD2 covers 7 bases. V shed 3 bases, J shed 2 bases, and the junction held 11 bases outside the gene matches. The CDR3 totals 16 residues. The V gene's germline CDR1 is SQVTM and CDR2 ANQGSEA. Written as DNA, the CDR3 is TGCAGCGTTGACATCGGGGCGGGAGCCTTCACAGATACGCAGTATTTT. It encodes CSVDIGAGAFTDTQYF.

This clone was found once. The genes are TRBV2 and TRBJ2-2; the D is unclear. CDR3 length: 15 residues. The germline V gene has CDR1 SNHLY and CDR2 FYNNEI. V gave up 7 bases and J gave up 0 bases, with 12 bases separating them. The CDR3 here is CASTPDVANTGELFF. The CDR3 coding sequence is TGTGCCAGCACCCCGGACGTCGCGAACACCGGGGAGCTGTTTTTT.

The rearrangement links TRBV6-5 to TRBJ1-1, with D perhaps matching TRBD1 (5 bases). The germline CDR1 and CDR2 sequences are MNHEY and SVGAGI. The CDR3 spans 16 residues. Trimming left V 4 bases short and J 0 bases short, with 15 bases between. In DNA form, the CDR3 reads TGTGCCAGCAGTTCATTATCGACAGTTATGAACACTGAAGCTTTCTTT. Translating gives CASSSLSTVMNTEAFF.

The V call is TRBV29-1, the J call TRBJ2-7; no reliable D call. The CDR3 length is 13 residues. V lost 3 bases and J 2 bases, leaving 11 bases between the germline ends. Germline V gene lookup returns CDR1 SQVTM and CDR2 ANQGSEA. As DNA, the CDR3 is TGCAGCGTTGAGAGTCAGGTTACCTACGAGCAGTACTTC. It specifies CSVESQVTYEQYF.

The rearrangement uses TRBV4-3 and TRBJ2-3, with TRBD2 matching over 16 bases. The CDR3 is 21 residues long. Germline lookup yields CDR1 LGHNA and CDR2 YSLEER. Germline trimming cut 4 bases from V and 0 bases from J; bases unmatched to any gene: 13. The CDR3 coding sequence is TGCGCCAGCAGCCGAGTTTCCGCCGGGACTAGCGGGGGGGGAAGCACAGATACGCAGTATTTT. It specifies CASSRVSAGTSGGGSTDTQYF.